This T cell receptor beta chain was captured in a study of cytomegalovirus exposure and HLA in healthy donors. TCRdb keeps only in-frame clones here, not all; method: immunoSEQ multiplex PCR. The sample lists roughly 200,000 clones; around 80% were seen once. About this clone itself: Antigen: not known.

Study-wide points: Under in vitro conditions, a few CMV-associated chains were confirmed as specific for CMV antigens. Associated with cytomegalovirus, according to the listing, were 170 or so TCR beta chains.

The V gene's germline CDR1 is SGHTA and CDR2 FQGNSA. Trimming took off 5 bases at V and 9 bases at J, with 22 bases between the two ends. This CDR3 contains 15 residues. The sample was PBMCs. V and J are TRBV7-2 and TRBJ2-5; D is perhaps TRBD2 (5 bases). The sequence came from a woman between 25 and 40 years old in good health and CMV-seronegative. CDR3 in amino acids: CASSPGGYRREAQYF. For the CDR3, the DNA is TGTGCCAGCAGCCCCGGCGGGTATCGCCGTGAGGCCCAGTACTTC. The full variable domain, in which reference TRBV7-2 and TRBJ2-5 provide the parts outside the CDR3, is GAGVSQSPSNKVTEKGKDVELRCDPISGHTALYWYRQSLGQGLEFLIYFQGNSAPDKSGLPSDRFSAERTGGSVSTLTIQRTQQEDSAVYLCASSPGGYRREAQYFGPGTRLLVL.